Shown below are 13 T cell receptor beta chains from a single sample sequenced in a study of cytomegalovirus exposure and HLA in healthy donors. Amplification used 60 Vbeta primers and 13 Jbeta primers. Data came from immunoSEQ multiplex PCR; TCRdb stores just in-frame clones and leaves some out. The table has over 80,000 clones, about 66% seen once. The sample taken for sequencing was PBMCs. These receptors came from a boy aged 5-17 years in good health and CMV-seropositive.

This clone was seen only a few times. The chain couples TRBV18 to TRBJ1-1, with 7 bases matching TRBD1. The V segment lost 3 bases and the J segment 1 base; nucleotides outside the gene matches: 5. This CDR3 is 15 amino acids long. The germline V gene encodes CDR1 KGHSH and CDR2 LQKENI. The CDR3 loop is CASSPRQGRNTEAFF. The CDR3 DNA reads TGTGCCAGCTCACCCAGACAGGGACGGAACACTGAAGCTTTCTTT.

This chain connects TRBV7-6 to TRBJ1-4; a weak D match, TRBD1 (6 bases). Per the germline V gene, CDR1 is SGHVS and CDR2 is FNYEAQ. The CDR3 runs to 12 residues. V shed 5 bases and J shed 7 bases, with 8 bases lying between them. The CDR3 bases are TGTGCCAGCAGCAGGGGGAGTGAAAAACTGTTTTTT. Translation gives CASSRGSEKLFF.

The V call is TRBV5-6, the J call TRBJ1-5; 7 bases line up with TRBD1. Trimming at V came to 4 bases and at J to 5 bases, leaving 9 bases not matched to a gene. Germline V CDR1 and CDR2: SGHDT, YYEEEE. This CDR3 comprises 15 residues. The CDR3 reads CASSPRGNGDQPQHF. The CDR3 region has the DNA TGTGCCAGCAGCCCCAGGGGGAATGGGGATCAGCCCCAGCATTTT. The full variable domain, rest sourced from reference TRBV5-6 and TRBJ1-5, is DAGVTQSPTHLIKTRGQQVTLRCSPKSGHDTVSWYQQALGQGPQFIFQYYEEEERQRGNFPDRFSGHQFPNYSSELNVNALLLGDSALYLCASSPRGNGDQPQHFGDGTRLSIL.

The CDR3 DNA reads TGTGCCAGTAGTATGGGACAACCCTCAGACGGTCAGTTCTTC. Translated, it gives CASSMGQPSDGQFF. The rearrangement links TRBV19 to TRBJ2-1, with D maybe TRBD1 (6 bases). Between the trimmed V and J ends, which lost 3 bases and 13 bases, there was a span of 19 bases. CDR1 and CDR2 (germline): LNHDA, SQIVND (reference sequence). The CDR3 loop spans 14 amino acids.

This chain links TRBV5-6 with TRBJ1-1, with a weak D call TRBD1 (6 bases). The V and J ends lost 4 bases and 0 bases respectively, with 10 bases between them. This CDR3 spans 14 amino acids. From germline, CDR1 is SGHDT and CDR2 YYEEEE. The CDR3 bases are TGTGCCAGCAGCAAGGGACACTTGAACACTGAAGCTTTCTTT. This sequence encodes CASSKGHLNTEAFF.

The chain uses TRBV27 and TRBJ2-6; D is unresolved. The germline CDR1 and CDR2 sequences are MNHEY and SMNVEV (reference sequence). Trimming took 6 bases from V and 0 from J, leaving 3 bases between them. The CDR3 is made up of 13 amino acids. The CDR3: CASRLSGANVLTF. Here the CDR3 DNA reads TGTGCCAGCAGACTCTCTGGGGCCAACGTCCTGACTTTC. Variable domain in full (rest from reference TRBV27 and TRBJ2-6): EAQVTQNPRYLITVTGKKLTVTCSQNMNHEYMSWYRQDPGLGLRQIYYSMNVEVTDKGDVPEGYKVSRKEKRNFPLILESPSPNQTSLYFCASRLSGANVLTFGAGSRLTVL.

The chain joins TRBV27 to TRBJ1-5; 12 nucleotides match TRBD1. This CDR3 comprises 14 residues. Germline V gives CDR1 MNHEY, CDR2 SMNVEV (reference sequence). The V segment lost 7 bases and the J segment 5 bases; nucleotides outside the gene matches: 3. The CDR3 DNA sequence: TGTGCCAGCAAAGGGACAGGGGGCTATCAGCCCCAGCATTTT. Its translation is CASKGTGGYQPQHF.

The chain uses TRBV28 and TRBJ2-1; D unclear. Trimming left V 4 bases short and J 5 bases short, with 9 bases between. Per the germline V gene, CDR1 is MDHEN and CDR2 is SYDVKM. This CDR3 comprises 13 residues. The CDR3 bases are TGTGCCAGCAGTTCCGGGTCCGACAATGAGCAGTTCTTC. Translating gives CASSSGSDNEQFF.

The CDR3 coding sequence is TGTGCCAGCTCACTTAGCGGGAGCCTCTCCTACAATGAGCAGTTCTTC. It translates to CASSLSGSLSYNEQFF. V gene TRBV18 combines with J gene TRBJ2-1; 9 nucleotides agree with TRBD2. With 4 bases clipped from V and 0 bases from J, the junction kept 4 bases outside the gene matches. Germline V lookup: CDR1 KGHSH, CDR2 LQKENI. This CDR3 comprises 16 residues.

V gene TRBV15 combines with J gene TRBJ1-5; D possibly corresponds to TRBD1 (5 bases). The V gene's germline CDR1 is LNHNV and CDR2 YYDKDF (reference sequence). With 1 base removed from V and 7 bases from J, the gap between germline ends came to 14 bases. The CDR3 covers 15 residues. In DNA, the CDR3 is TGTGCCACCAGCAGAGCCAGGGCGTTTGTCCAGCCCCAGCATTTT. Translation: CATSRARAFVQPQHF.

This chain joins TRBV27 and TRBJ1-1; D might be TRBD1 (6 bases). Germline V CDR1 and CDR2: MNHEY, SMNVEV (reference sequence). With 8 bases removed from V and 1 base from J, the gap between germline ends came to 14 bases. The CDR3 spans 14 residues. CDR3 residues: CASGDGQPNTEAFF. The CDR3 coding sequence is TGTGCCAGCGGGGACGGACAGCCGAACACTGAAGCTTTCTTT.

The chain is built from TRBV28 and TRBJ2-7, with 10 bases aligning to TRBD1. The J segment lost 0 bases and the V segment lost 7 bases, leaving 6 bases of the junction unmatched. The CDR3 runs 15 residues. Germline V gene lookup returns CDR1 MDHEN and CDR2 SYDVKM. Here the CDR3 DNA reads TGTGCCAGCATTATGGGACAGGGGCCCTCCTACGAGCAGTACTTC. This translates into CASIMGQGPSYEQYF.

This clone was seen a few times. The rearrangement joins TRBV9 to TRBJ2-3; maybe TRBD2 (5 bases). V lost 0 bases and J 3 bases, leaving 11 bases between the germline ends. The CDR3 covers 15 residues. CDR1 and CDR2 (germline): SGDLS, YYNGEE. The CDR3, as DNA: TGTGCCAGCAGCGTAGGTGGCGGGTGGACAGATACGCAGTATTTT. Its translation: CASSVGGGWTDTQYF.